Listed below are T cell receptor beta chains from one sample, sequenced in a study of blood T cells in healthy people across ages. TCRdb analysed the 5' RACE reads with MiXCR anew, one entry per CDR3 protein. The sample has 1.5 million to 2 million distinct CDR3 sequences, about 50% seen once. Sequencing input: blood. Receptor source: a woman in her thirties or forties in good health. The CDR3 runs from the conserved cysteine through the conserved F or W. Fields, in order: J gene, V gene, CDR3 protein.

TRBJ1-2	TRBV25-1	CASSEYPDRGRLGYTF
TRBJ2-3	TRBV12-3/TRBV12-4	CASGFQDYTDTQYF
TRBJ2-7	TRBV7-2	CASSSPDRYAYEQYF
TRBJ1-1	TRBV11-1	CASSLATGTGGTEAFF
TRBJ1-2	TRBV27	CASSLSSTYGYTF
TRBJ2-5	TRBV29-1	CSACGTAKEETQYF
TRBJ2-7	TRBV6-2/TRBV6-3	CASNNAGAYEQYF
TRBJ2-5	TRBV29-1	CSVGRPNEETQYF
TRBJ2-5	TRBV28	CAGRQGAWEQYF
TRBJ2-2	TRBV11-2	CASSRDTHDTGELFF
TRBJ2-1	TRBV7-8	CASSLEGTGLNEQFF
TRBJ1-5	TRBV7-2	CASSPGGQGSNQPQHF
TRBJ2-1	TRBV6-2/TRBV6-3	CASSPHGVRALSYEQFF
TRBJ2-4	TRBV29-1	CSVWENIQYF
TRBJ2-3	TRBV6-2/TRBV6-3	CASSYVPSTDTQYF
TRBJ2-7	TRBV5-6	CASSPYRGESSYEQYF
TRBJ2-7	TRBV6-2/TRBV6-3	CASSARDRVIDEQYF
TRBJ1-5	TRBV12-3/TRBV12-4	CASSFGGHGNQPQPF
TRBJ2-1	TRBV14	CASSLDRFYNEQFF
TRBJ2-1	TRBV29-1	CSVEGQDRRSYNEQFF
TRBJ1-5	TRBV6-1	CASIIQGGRYSNQPQHF
TRBJ2-3	TRBV4-2	CASSHQRGRTDTQYF
TRBJ2-7	TRBV20-1	CSASVGGGSYEQYF
TRBJ2-4	TRBV6-5	CASSYGNRGQKNIQYF
TRBJ1-2	TRBV4-3	CASSENRAMRGGYTF
TRBJ2-1	TRBV7-9	CASSKSPTGVISYNEQFF
TRBJ1-2	TRBV21-1	CASSGRTGGYHYGYTF
TRBJ2-5	TRBV24-1	CATSIAGGPEETQYF
TRBJ1-5	TRBV7-2	CASSLGDEQPQHF
TRBJ2-3	TRBV20-1	CSARGGTADTQYF
TRBJ2-5	TRBV5-1	CASSLGQGMMETQYF
TRBJ2-3	TRBV5-6	CASRGRGRGTDTRYF
.	TRBV19	CATLSGGAGETQYF
TRBJ1-6	TRBV20-1	CSASTGSYNSPLHF
TRBJ2-1	TRBV12-3/TRBV12-4	CASSLIRSYNEQFF
TRBJ2-7	TRBV7-9	CASSDVGADEQYF
TRBJ1-2	TRBV4-3	CASSPTRAANYGYTF
TRBJ1-4	TRBV28	CASQGGRYEKLFF
TRBJ2-3	TRBV20-1	CSARDLGESPDTQYF
TRBJ1-2	TRBV20-1	CSAREPGTGRGYTF